This TCR beta chain was found in a study of OX40 agonist ivuxolimab in advanced cancers. Study overall: Administration of intravenous ivuxolimab to patients occurred every 2 weeks at 0.01 to 10 mg/kg. Prior therapy, whether anti-PD-1, anti-PD-L1 or anti-CTLA-4, was allowed, and more than 35% had some. General study points: The expanded peripheral T cells' antigen specificity was not determined.

Peripheral blood came from all dose cohorts at three timepoints. Comment on this clone: Its antigen is still unknown.

Libraries were prepared by immunoSEQ multiplex PCR; TCRdb keeps only in-frame clonotypes and omits some of them. The table shows fewer than 100,000 clones, with 84% occurring only once. Sample: CD4+ or CD8+ T cells sorted from blood, taken in a trial of the OX40 agonist ivuxolimab. This sequence was found in an adult with an advanced solid tumor such as melanoma, head and neck, liver or kidney cancer.

The CDR3 coding sequence is TGTGCCAGCAGCACTAGTCCCGATGGGGAGCAGTACTTC. It translates to CASSTSPDGEQYF. This chain uses TRBV11-2 with TRBJ2-7, with D possibly TRBD2 on 5 matching bases. Germline-derived CDR1 and CDR2 are SGHAT and FQNNGV. The V and J ends lost 5 bases and 7 bases respectively, with 15 bases between them. This CDR3 is 13 amino acids long.